These 20 T cell receptor beta chains were sequenced from one sample in a study of T cell responses to AZD1222 COVID-19 vaccine. Assay: immunoSEQ multiplex PCR; the TCRdb copy retains only in-frame clones and omits some. This sample has 140,000 or so clones, with around 84% found just once. Sample: peripheral blood, taken 28 days after the second AZD1222 dose. Every receptor here comes from an adult who received the AZD1222 COVID-19 vaccine.

V gene TRBV28 combines with J gene TRBJ1-6, with D possibly being TRBD1 (6 bases). Trimming left V 7 bases short and J 7 bases short, with 17 bases between. The CDR3 sequence is 15 residues long. CDR1 and CDR2 (germline): MDHEN, SYDVKM. The chain's CDR3 is CASILSGQPNSPLHF. The CDR3 nucleotides are TGTGCCAGCATCTTAAGCGGACAGCCCAATTCACCCCTCCACTTT.

V usage is TRBV29-1 and J usage is TRBJ1-1; D might be TRBD1 (5 bases). This CDR3 is 12 amino acids long. Trimming removed 7 bases from V and 5 bases from J, with 14 bases in between. Germline values: CDR1 SQVTM, CDR2 ANQGSEA. The CDR3 DNA reads TGCAGCGCTGAGAGGGACGGAACTGAAGCTTTCTTT. It codes for CSAERDGTEAFF.

This clone was counted a few times. This chain joins TRBV11-3 and TRBJ1-6; TRBD1 agrees at 7 bases. CDR3 size: 13 residues. From germline, CDR1 is SGHNT and CDR2 YENEEA. Trimming removed 11 bases from V and 6 bases from J; junction bases left unmatched: 7. CDR3 sequence: CASGTDSNSPLHF. CDR3 sequence (DNA): TGTGCCTCCGGGACAGATTCTAATTCACCCCTCCACTTT.

J is TRBJ2-5 and V is TRBV11-2; the match to TRBD2 covers 11 bases. Germline V lookup: CDR1 SGHAT, CDR2 FQNNGV. The CDR3 consists of 17 residues. V dropped 5 bases and J dropped 2; count of bases not matched to a gene: 10. In DNA, the CDR3 is TGTGCCAGCAGCCGGGGACTAGCGGCTCCCGAACAAGAGACCCAGTACTTC. This sequence encodes CASSRGLAAPEQETQYF.

This chain uses TRBV27 with TRBJ2-1; D unresolved. The V gene lost 2 bases and the J gene lost 2 bases, with 7 bases spanning the gap. The CDR3 runs to 14 residues. Germline V lookup: CDR1 MNHEY, CDR2 SMNVEV (reference sequence). The CDR3 loop is CASSLGLPYNEQFF. CDR3 sequence (DNA): TGTGCCAGCAGTTTAGGGCTTCCCTACAATGAGCAGTTCTTC.

There are a few counts of this clone. The chain couples TRBV5-1 to TRBJ1-2; D unclear. This CDR3 spans 13 amino acids. Germline V gene sequence: CDR1 SGHRS, CDR2 YFSETQ. The V end was cut by 4 bases, the J end by 5 bases, with 12 bases between. Written as DNA, the CDR3 is TGCGCCAGCAGCCCCACAGCCGCTTATGGCTACACCTTC. This gives the protein CASSPTAAYGYTF.

This clone was observed a single time. The chain uses TRBV29-1 and TRBJ1-2, with D tentatively TRBD1 (6 bases). This CDR3 is 15 amino acids long. V lost 4 bases and J 0 bases, leaving 15 bases between the germline ends. Germline loops: CDR1 SQVTM, CDR2 ANQGSEA. The CDR3 coding sequence is TGCAGCGTTGGTTCGTCACAGGGTCCTAACTATGGCTACACCTTC. Translated: CSVGSSQGPNYGYTF.

The chain carries TRBV29-1 and TRBJ1-5, with a weak D call TRBD1 (6 bases). Germline CDR1 and CDR2: SQVTM and ANQGSEA. The CDR3 runs 17 residues. Deletions cut 4 bases from V and 0 bases from J, with 19 bases between. The CDR3 loop is CSVGGGGAGYSNQPQHF. The DNA of the CDR3 is TGCAGCGTTGGTGGGGGGGGCGCGGGTTATAGCAATCAGCCCCAGCATTTT.

The V and J genes are TRBV5-1 and TRBJ2-3; the D is unclear. The germline V gene has CDR1 SGHRS and CDR2 YFSETQ. The V gene lost 4 bases and the J gene lost 3 bases, with 3 bases spanning the gap. The CDR3 extends over 11 amino acids. CDR3 protein: CASSRTDTQYF. CDR3 nucleotide sequence: TGCGCCAGCAGCCGTACAGATACGCAGTATTTT.

The gene calls are TRBV19 and TRBJ1-4; D is perhaps TRBD1 (5 bases). Germline V gene lookup returns CDR1 LNHDA and CDR2 SQIVND (reference sequence). There are 13 residues in the CDR3. The V end lost 3 bases, the J end lost 8 bases, and 10 bases lay between the germline ends. The CDR3 sequence: CASSMQGGEKLFF. The DNA of the CDR3 is TGTGCCAGTAGTATGCAGGGTGGGGAAAAACTGTTTTTT.

This rearrangement joins TRBV27 to TRBJ2-1; 11 positions agree with TRBD2. V shed 4 bases, J shed 4 bases, and the junction held 9 bases outside the gene matches. Per germline, CDR1 MNHEY and CDR2 SMNVEV (reference sequence). The CDR3 covers 17 residues. The CDR3 sequence is CASSSFTSGGQYNEQFF. CDR3 nucleotide sequence: TGTGCCAGCAGTTCGTTTACTAGCGGGGGCCAATACAATGAGCAGTTCTTC.

The rearrangement links TRBV18 to TRBJ2-6; D remains unclear. V lost 0 bases and J 2 bases, leaving 17 bases between the germline ends. This CDR3 spans 19 amino acids. The germline gives CDR1 KGHSH, CDR2 LQKENI. CDR3 residues: CASSPPRLRLSPGANVLTF. CDR3 in DNA: TGTGCCAGCTCACCACCACGGTTGCGCCTCTCGCCTGGGGCCAACGTCCTGACTTTC.

The rearrangement uses TRBV7-9 and TRBJ2-2; 7 nucleotides align to TRBD1. CDR1 is SEHNR and CDR2 is FQNEAQ in the germline V gene (reference sequence). V gave up 5 bases and J gave up 7 bases; unmatched junction bases: 7. The CDR3 spans 14 residues. The CDR3 loop is CASSTRSGGGELFF. CDR3 DNA: TGTGCCAGCAGCACCCGCTCAGGGGGCGGGGAGCTGTTTTTT.

The chain couples TRBV12-3 or TRBV12-4 to TRBJ1-5, with D hard to call. Trimming stripped 9 bases from V and 3 bases from J, with 12 bases between. CDR3 length: 13 amino acids. CDR3 loop: CASTRGDNQPQHF. In nucleotides, the CDR3 is TGTGCCAGTACCCGTGGGGACAATCAGCCCCAGCATTTT.

V is TRBV5-5 and J is TRBJ2-3; 13 bases align to TRBD2. The CDR3 contains 16 residues. CDR1 and CDR2 (germline): SGHKS, YYEKEE (reference sequence). J lost 8 bases, V lost 5 bases, and 11 bases had no gene match. In nucleotides, the CDR3 is TGTGCCAGCAGACTCGGACTAGCGGGGGTTACGGGTACGCAGTATTTT. Translation gives CASRLGLAGVTGTQYF. Full variable domain (outside the CDR3, taken from reference TRBV5-5 and TRBJ2-3): DAGVTQSPTHLIKTRGQQVTLRCSPISGHKSVSWYQQVLGQGPQFIFQYYEKEERGRGNFPDRFSARQFPNYSSELNVNALLLGDSALYLCASRLGLAGVTGTQYFGPGTRLTVL.

The V and J genes are TRBV6-1 and TRBJ2-5; possible D gene TRBD1, 5 bases. The CDR3 spans 14 residues. Germline assignment: CDR1 MNHNS and CDR2 SASEGT. Trimming removed 3 bases from V and 5 bases from J, with 13 bases in between. The CDR3 bases are TGTGCCAGCAGTGACAGGGTAAACTTGGAGACCCAGTACTTC. It translates to CASSDRVNLETQYF.

The V call is TRBV19, the J call TRBJ1-4, with D perhaps TRBD1 (5 bases). The ends were cut back, 5 bases at V and 8 bases at J, with 12 bases in the middle. Looked up from germline, CDR1 is LNHDA and CDR2 is SQIVND (reference sequence). The CDR3 covers 13 residues. CDR3 coding DNA: TGTGCCAGTAGTCCAGGGCTGAGGGAAAAACTGTTTTTT. Its translation is CASSPGLREKLFF.

The V and J genes are TRBV7-2 and TRBJ2-1, with D possibly being TRBD2 (5 bases). With 6 bases removed from V and 8 bases from J, the gap between germline ends came to 20 bases. This CDR3 has 15 amino acids. CDR1 and CDR2 (germline): SGHTA, FQGNSA. The DNA for the CDR3 is TGTGCCAGCAGTCCCGGACCCCGAGGGTTCGATGAGCAGTTCTTC. This codes for CASSPGPRGFDEQFF.

The gene calls are TRBV7-8 and TRBJ1-2; 7 bases match TRBD1. In germline, CDR1 is SGHVS, CDR2 FQNEAQ. The CDR3 covers 16 residues. With 5 bases clipped from V and 4 bases from J, the junction kept 13 bases outside the gene matches. CDR3 sequence reads: CASSPDPTGLAYGYTF. The CDR3 bases are TGTGCCAGCAGCCCGGACCCGACAGGGCTTGCCTATGGCTACACCTTC.

The chain is built from TRBV7-9 and TRBJ1-2; D not certain. CDR1 is SEHNR, CDR2 FQNEAQ, per germline (reference sequence). The V gene lost 7 bases and the J gene lost 5 bases, with 14 bases spanning the gap. This CDR3 is 13 amino acids long. This chain's CDR3 is CASTEGLLYGYTF. The CDR3 DNA follows: TGTGCCAGCACTGAGGGCCTCCTTTATGGCTACACCTTC.